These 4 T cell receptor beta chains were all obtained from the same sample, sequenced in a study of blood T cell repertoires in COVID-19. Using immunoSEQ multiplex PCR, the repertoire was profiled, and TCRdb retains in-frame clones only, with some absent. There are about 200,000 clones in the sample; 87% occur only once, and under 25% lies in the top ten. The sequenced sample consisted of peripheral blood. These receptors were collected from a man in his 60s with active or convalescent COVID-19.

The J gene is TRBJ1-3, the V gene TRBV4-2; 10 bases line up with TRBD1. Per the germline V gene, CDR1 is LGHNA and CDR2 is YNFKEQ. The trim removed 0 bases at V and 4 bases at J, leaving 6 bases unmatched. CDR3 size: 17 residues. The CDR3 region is CASSQDTGDRGGNTIYF. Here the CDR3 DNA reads TGTGCCAGCAGCCAAGATACGGGGGACAGGGGAGGAAACACCATATATTTT.

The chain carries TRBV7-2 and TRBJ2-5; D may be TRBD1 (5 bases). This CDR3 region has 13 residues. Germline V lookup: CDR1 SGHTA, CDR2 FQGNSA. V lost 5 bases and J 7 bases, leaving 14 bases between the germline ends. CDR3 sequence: CASSLGQTATQYF. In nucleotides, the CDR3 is TGTGCCAGCAGCCTCGGACAAACAGCGACCCAGTACTTC.

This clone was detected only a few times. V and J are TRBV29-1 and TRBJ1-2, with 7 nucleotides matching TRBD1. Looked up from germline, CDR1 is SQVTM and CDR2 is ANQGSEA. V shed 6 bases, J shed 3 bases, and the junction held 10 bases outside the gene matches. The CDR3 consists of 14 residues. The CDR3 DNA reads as TGCAGCGTGGCCTCCCGGGACAGATACTATGGCTACACCTTC. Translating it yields CSVASRDRYYGYTF.

CDR3 DNA: TGCGCCAGCAGCTGGGGACAGGGGGAAGGCTACACCTTC. Translation: CASSWGQGEGYTF. This chain links TRBV5-1 with TRBJ1-2, with TRBD1 matching 11 bases. The germline gives CDR1 SGHRS, CDR2 YFSETQ. The CDR3 extends over 13 amino acids. J was trimmed by 8 bases and V by 3 bases; bases with no gene match: 3.